These T cell receptor beta chains were read from a single sample in a study of blood T cell repertoires in COVID-19. TCRdb keeps only in-frame clones here, not all; method: immunoSEQ multiplex PCR. Altogether around 100,000 clones are present, approximately 86% being singletons, with the ten largest covering around 5%. The sequenced sample consisted of peripheral blood. The origin of the receptors is a woman between 45 and 65 years old with COVID-19, enrolled during active disease. The CDR3 runs from the conserved cysteine through the conserved F or W. The D gene is left open where the match is weak. Only part of the rows carry a size: once, few, many, or a class if the clone is expanded.

j_gene | abundance | v_gene | d_gene | CDR3nt | CDR3aa
TRBJ2-5 | NA | TRBV6-5 | NA | TGTGCCAGCAGGCGGCAAGAGACCCAGTACTTC | CASRRQETQYF
TRBJ2-1 | few | TRBV3-1/TRBV3-2 | NA | TGTGCCAGCAGCGAGACCAGGGAGCAGTTCTTC | CASSETREQFF
TRBJ1-2 | NA | TRBV5-6 | TRBD1 | TGTGCCAGCCAGGAGACAGGGGGCGGAAACTATGGCTACACCTTC | CASQETGGGNYGYTF
TRBJ1-4 | NA | TRBV18 | TRBD1 | TGTGCCAGCTCACCCGGGACAGGGTACGAAAAACTGTTTTTT | CASSPGTGYEKLFF
TRBJ1-1 | NA | TRBV12-3/TRBV12-4 | NA | TGTGCCAGCAGTAAGACAGAGAACACTGAAGCTTTCTTT | CASSKTENTEAFF
TRBJ1-3 | NA | TRBV13 | NA | TGTGCCAGCAGCTATGACAGGCTCTCTGGAAACACCATATATTTT | CASSYDRLSGNTIYF
TRBJ1-5 | NA | TRBV12-3/TRBV12-4 | NA | TGTGCCAGCAGTTCGACAGCTCAGCCCCAGCATTTT | CASSSTAQPQHF
TRBJ2-5 | NA | TRBV29-1 | NA | TGCAGCGTTGAGGTTGGAGAAAAAGAGACCCAGTACTTC | CSVEVGEKETQYF
TRBJ1-1 | NA | TRBV15 | NA | TGTGCCACCAGCAGAGAGGGGGGACCCACGGGGGCTTTCTTT | CATSREGGPTGAFF
TRBJ2-1 | NA | TRBV12-3/TRBV12-4 | NA | TGTGCCAGCAGTTTGCTAGACCTCGGTGAGCAGTTCTTC | CASSLLDLGEQFF
TRBJ2-7 | NA | TRBV4-2 | NA | TGTGCCAGCAGCCCCAGGGTCGCTTCTTACGAGCAGTACTTC | CASSPRVASYEQYF
TRBJ2-1 | NA | TRBV10-3 | NA | TGTGCCATCAGTGAGTGGGGGGACAATGAGCAGTTCTTC | CAISEWGDNEQFF
TRBJ1-2 | NA | TRBV29-1 | NA | TGCAGCGTTGAAGATCGCGTATGGGGCTACACCTTC | CSVEDRVWGYTF
TRBJ2-2 | few | TRBV4-1 | NA | TGCGCCAGCAGCCGCCCCTCAGGGGCCCCGAACACCGGGGAGCTGTTTTTT | CASSRPSGAPNTGELFF
TRBJ1-2 | NA | TRBV11-3 | TRBD1 | TGTGCCAGCAGCGGATGGGACAGCTTCTTAAACTATGGCTACACCTTC | CASSGWDSFLNYGYTF
TRBJ2-1 | NA | TRBV10-1 | NA | TGCGCCAGCAGTGACCTGGGCCGTGAGCAGTTCTTC | CASSDLGREQFF
TRBJ1-5 | NA | TRBV12-3/TRBV12-4 | NA | TGTGCCAGCAGTCCAGGGATGAATCAGCCCCAGCATTTT | CASSPGMNQPQHF
TRBJ2-5 | NA | TRBV6-2/TRBV6-3 | TRBD2 | TGTGCCAGCAGCCTAGCGGTCCAAGAGACCCAGTACTTC | CASSLAVQETQYF
TRBJ2-3 | NA | TRBV29-1 | NA | TGCAGCGTTCCTACTGACAGGACTAGCACAGATACGCAGTATTTT | CSVPTDRTSTDTQYF
TRBJ1-3 | NA | TRBV6-4 | TRBD1 | TGTGCCAGCAGCCAGGGGGCGGGGGGAAACACCATATATTTT | CASSQGAGGNTIYF
TRBJ2-5 | once | TRBV23-1 | NA | TGCGCCAGCACGGAGACCCAGTACTTC | CASTETQYF
TRBJ2-3 | NA | TRBV7-6 | NA | TGTGCCAGCAGCCCATGGGCGGGCGCAGTCACAGATACGCAGTATTTT | CASSPWAGAVTDTQYF
TRBJ2-7 | NA | TRBV6-2/TRBV6-3 | TRBD1 | TGTGCCAGCAGTTACTACAGGGGGATGGGGTACGAGCAGTACTTC | CASSYYRGMGYEQYF
TRBJ2-1 | NA | TRBV7-9 | NA | TGTGCCAGCAGTTCGACGGGACACGGGAACAATGAGCAGTTCTTC | CASSSTGHGNNEQFF
TRBJ2-7 | NA | TRBV6-1 | NA | TGTGCCAGCAGTGAATCGCGGGCAGGCTACGAGCAGTACTTC | CASSESRAGYEQYF
TRBJ1-2 | NA | TRBV6-5 | NA | TGTGCCAGCAGTTTCCGGGACGGGAGGGGCTACACCTTC | CASSFRDGRGYTF
TRBJ2-3 | NA | TRBV18 | NA | TGTGCCAGCTCACCAGGACTGGCGCGGAGCACAGATACGCAGTATTTT | CASSPGLARSTDTQYF
TRBJ1-2 | NA | TRBV28 | TRBD1 | TGTGCCAGCAGTTCCTCGGGGACAGAAGCTAACTATGGCTACACCTTC | CASSSSGTEANYGYTF
TRBJ2-7 | NA | TRBV4-3 | TRBD1 | TGCGCCAGCAGCCGAGCAACAGGGGTGACCTACGAGCAGTACTTC | CASSRATGVTYEQYF
TRBJ2-2 | NA | TRBV29-1 | TRBD1 | TGCAGCGGATACGGGACAGGGGGATTCACCGGGGAGCTGTTTTTT | CSGYGTGGFTGELFF
TRBJ2-5 | once | TRBV2 | NA | TGTGCCAGCAGCCAAGCGGAGACCCAGTACTTC | CASSQAETQYF
TRBJ2-1 | NA | TRBV30 | NA | TGTGCCTGGAGTGTATCGAATGAGCAGTTCTTC | CAWSVSNEQFF
TRBJ2-3 | few | TRBV21-1 | NA | TGTGCCAGCAGCGGAGAGCGGGGCATCACAGATACGCAGTATTTT | CASSGERGITDTQYF
TRBJ1-1 | NA | TRBV5-4 | TRBD1 | TGTGCCAGCAGCCGACAGGGACCGGGGAGAGAAGCTTTCTTT | CASSRQGPGREAFF
TRBJ1-4 | NA | TRBV5-4 | NA | TGTGCCAGCAGCCCTACAGGGACTAATGAAAAACTGTTTTTT | CASSPTGTNEKLFF
TRBJ2-7 | NA | TRBV6-4 | TRBD2 | TGTGCCAGCAGTGATAAGCGGGGGGGCTTCTACGAGCAGTACTTC | CASSDKRGGFYEQYF
TRBJ2-3 | NA | TRBV4-1 | NA | TGCGCCAGCAGCCAAGAGCAGGAGGCTAGAGCAGATACGCAGTATTTT | CASSQEQEARADTQYF
TRBJ1-5 | few | TRBV12-3/TRBV12-4 | NA | TGTGCCAGCAGTTTTCGGGACAATCAGCCCCAGCATTTT | CASSFRDNQPQHF
TRBJ2-5 | NA | TRBV4-3 | NA | TGCGCCAGCAGCCAAGAGCAGTCCAACCAAGAGACCCAGTACTTC | CASSQEQSNQETQYF
TRBJ1-3 | once | TRBV30 | TRBD1 | TGTGCCTGGAGTGCCCCTAGGACAGGGCCTGGAAACACCATATATTTT | CAWSAPRTGPGNTIYF
TRBJ1-4 | few | TRBV18 | TRBD1 | TGTGCCAGCTCACCGGACAGGGTCCGGAAGGAAAAACTGTTTTTT | CASSPDRVRKEKLFF
TRBJ2-2 | few | TRBV4-1 | TRBD1 | TGCGCCAGCAGCCAGCCGGGACAGGGGGCCGAGAACACCGGGGAGCTGTTTTTT | CASSQPGQGAENTGELFF
TRBJ2-1 | few | TRBV7-9 | TRBD2 | TGTGCCAGCAGCCAACCGACTAGCGGGGTCTCCTACAATGAGCAGTTCTTC | CASSQPTSGVSYNEQFF
TRBJ1-4 | NA | TRBV11-2 | NA | TGTGCCAGCAGCTTACCTTCCCTTGCGGAAAAACTGTTTTTT | CASSLPSLAEKLFF
TRBJ2-3 | NA | TRBV5-5 | NA | TGTGCCAGCAGTCTGGAGGGGGCGACAGATACGCAGTATTTT | CASSLEGATDTQYF
TRBJ2-7 | NA | TRBV24-1 | NA | TGTGCCACCAGTGAATCACAGGGCTACGAGCAGTACTTC | CATSESQGYEQYF
TRBJ1-5 | NA | TRBV7-9 | NA | TGTGCCAGCAGCTTAGGGCAGGGAACTCAGCCCCAGCATTTT | CASSLGQGTQPQHF
TRBJ2-5 | NA | TRBV5-1 | TRBD1 | TGCGCCAGCAGCTTGCAGACAGGGACAAGAGAGCAGTACTTC | CASSLQTGTREQYF
TRBJ1-2 | NA | TRBV6-2/TRBV6-3 | NA | TGTGCCAGCAGTTACGCCCCAGGGTACTATGGCTACACCTTC | CASSYAPGYYGYTF
TRBJ1-5 | NA | TRBV3-1/TRBV3-2 | NA | TGTGCCAGCAGCCAAGACTCGGGGAACAATCAGCCCCAGCATTTT | CASSQDSGNNQPQHF
TRBJ2-2 | NA | TRBV12-3/TRBV12-4 | TRBD1 | TGTGCCAGCAGTCAAACAGGGGCCGGGGAGCTGTTTTTT | CASSQTGAGELFF
TRBJ2-7 | many | TRBV21-1 | NA | TGTGCCAGCAGCAAAAACGAGAATCCCCTTTCCTACGAGCAGTACTTC | CASSKNENPLSYEQYF
TRBJ1-2 | NA | TRBV7-9 | NA | TGTGCCAGCAGCTTTGAGGTTCGCTATGGCTACACCTTC | CASSFEVRYGYTF
TRBJ2-7 | NA | TRBV5-6 | TRBD1 | TGTGCCAGCAGCTTGAGGACAGGGGACCACGAGCAGTACTTC | CASSLRTGDHEQYF
TRBJ2-1 | NA | TRBV9 | NA | TGTGCCAGCAGCGTAGCCTCCTCGGTTGCGGGTGAGCAGTTCTTC | CASSVASSVAGEQFF
TRBJ1-5 | NA | TRBV6-4 | TRBD1 | TGTGCCAGCAGTGACTCGAAGGAGGGGGCGGGGCAGCCCCAGCATTTT | CASSDSKEGAGQPQHF
TRBJ1-1 | NA | TRBV7-3 | NA | TGTGCCAGCAGCTTAAACTTTCGAGGCACTGAAGCTTTCTTT | CASSLNFRGTEAFF